The rows below give T cell receptor beta chains drawn from one sample of a study of T cell responses to AZD1222 COVID-19 vaccine. Here immunoSEQ multiplex PCR was the method, and the copy in TCRdb shows in-frame clones only, minus some. The table records approximately 120,000 clones, approximately 90% of them present only once. This material consisted of peripheral blood, taken on day 0 of AZD1222 vaccination. These receptors came from an adult in good health. CDR3s include the opening cysteine and the closing phenylalanine or tryptophan. D genes are given only for firm matches. The size entry is marked missing in some rows and otherwise reads once, few, many or a size class.

j_call: TRBJ2-3
d_call: -
v_call: TRBV30
clone_size: -
cdr3_nt: TGTGCCTGTCCCTACCGGGGCAGCACAGATACGCAGTATTTT
cdr3_aa: CACPYRGSTDTQYF

j_call: TRBJ1-1
d_call: -
v_call: TRBV7-9
clone_size: -
cdr3_nt: TGTGCCAGCAGCCACCGTGGGGGGGCAGCTTTCTTT
cdr3_aa: CASSHRGGAAFF

j_call: TRBJ2-2
d_call: TRBD2
v_call: TRBV25-1
clone_size: -
cdr3_nt: TGTGCCAGCAGTGAATTTGTAGCGGGACCTGGGGAGCTGTTTTTT
cdr3_aa: CASSEFVAGPGELFF

j_call: TRBJ2-7
d_call: TRBD1
v_call: TRBV5-1
clone_size: -
cdr3_nt: TGCGCCAGCAGCGCGGGACAGGGAGGGGAGCAGTACTTC
cdr3_aa: CASSAGQGGEQYF

j_call: TRBJ2-5
d_call: -
v_call: TRBV3-1/TRBV3-2
clone_size: few
cdr3_nt: TGTGCCAGCAGCCAAGAGGGCAGGCGAACCCAGTACTTC
cdr3_aa: CASSQEGRRTQYF

j_call: TRBJ2-2
d_call: TRBD1
v_call: TRBV10-3
clone_size: -
cdr3_nt: TGTGCCATCAGTGGGGACAGGGACAACACCGGGGAGCTGTTTTTT
cdr3_aa: CAISGDRDNTGELFF

j_call: TRBJ2-7
d_call: -
v_call: TRBV10-3
clone_size: -
cdr3_nt: TGTGCCATCAGTGGTTCTGGCTTTGAGCAGTACTTC
cdr3_aa: CAISGSGFEQYF

j_call: TRBJ1-4
d_call: -
v_call: TRBV5-1
clone_size: -
cdr3_nt: TGCGCCAGCAGCTTCGCAAATCCAACTAATGAAAAACTGTTTTTT
cdr3_aa: CASSFANPTNEKLFF

j_call: TRBJ2-3
d_call: TRBD2
v_call: TRBV11-2
clone_size: -
cdr3_nt: TGTGCCAGCAGCTTACTTTCGGGCGCGGGAGGGAGCACAGATACGCAGTATTTT
cdr3_aa: CASSLLSGAGGSTDTQYF

j_call: TRBJ1-1
d_call: -
v_call: TRBV19
clone_size: -
cdr3_nt: TGTGCCAGTAGTACCTCCGGGGGCACTGAAGCTTTCTTT
cdr3_aa: CASSTSGGTEAFF

j_call: TRBJ1-1
d_call: TRBD1
v_call: TRBV4-1
clone_size: -
cdr3_nt: TGCGCCAGCAGTCCGGGACAGATGAACACTGAAGCTTTCTTT
cdr3_aa: CASSPGQMNTEAFF

j_call: TRBJ2-3
d_call: -
v_call: TRBV6-2/TRBV6-3
clone_size: -
cdr3_nt: TGTGCCAGCAGTTACAGGACAGTCCCTATCCCAGATACGCAGTATTTT
cdr3_aa: CASSYRTVPIPDTQYF

j_call: TRBJ2-5
d_call: -
v_call: TRBV7-9
clone_size: -
cdr3_nt: TGTGCCAGCAGCCCCGGGCGTGGGGGAGAGACCCAGTACTTC
cdr3_aa: CASSPGRGGETQYF

j_call: TRBJ2-3
d_call: TRBD1
v_call: TRBV27
clone_size: -
cdr3_nt: TGTGCCAGCAGCCTTCCAGGGGGCGTAAGCACAGATACGCAGTATTTT
cdr3_aa: CASSLPGGVSTDTQYF

j_call: TRBJ2-6
d_call: -
v_call: TRBV28
clone_size: -
cdr3_nt: TGTGCCAGCACCAATACAGGGGCCAACGTCCTGACTTTC
cdr3_aa: CASTNTGANVLTF

j_call: TRBJ2-1
d_call: TRBD2
v_call: TRBV7-6
clone_size: -
cdr3_nt: TGTGCCAGCAGCTCAAGACTAGCGGGGTACAATGAGCAGTTCTTC
cdr3_aa: CASSSRLAGYNEQFF

j_call: TRBJ2-1
d_call: -
v_call: TRBV9
clone_size: -
cdr3_nt: TGTGCCAGCACCCCCGGCAGACAGTACAATGAGCAGTTCTTC
cdr3_aa: CASTPGRQYNEQFF

j_call: TRBJ1-1
d_call: -
v_call: TRBV6-5
clone_size: -
cdr3_nt: TGTGCCAGCAGGGTACAGGGAGGCCGGAGAGCTTTCTTT
cdr3_aa: CASRVQGGRRAFF

j_call: TRBJ2-3
d_call: -
v_call: TRBV27
clone_size: -
cdr3_nt: TGTGCCAGAATTCGGAGGGAGGCAGATACGCAGTATTTT
cdr3_aa: CARIRREADTQYF

j_call: TRBJ1-5
d_call: -
v_call: TRBV24-1
clone_size: -
cdr3_nt: TGTGCCACCAGTGATGGGGGGAAAGATCAGCCCCAGCATTTT
cdr3_aa: CATSDGGKDQPQHF

j_call: TRBJ1-5
d_call: -
v_call: TRBV30
clone_size: -
cdr3_nt: TGTGCCTGGTCCCCGTGGGGACTGCGGCAGCCCCAGCATTTT
cdr3_aa: CAWSPWGLRQPQHF

j_call: TRBJ2-5
d_call: -
v_call: TRBV5-4
clone_size: -
cdr3_nt: TGTGCCAGCAGCTTGGCGAAGGGGGGGGCAAAAGAGACCCAGTACTTC
cdr3_aa: CASSLAKGGAKETQYF

j_call: TRBJ2-5
d_call: TRBD2
v_call: TRBV5-1
clone_size: -
cdr3_nt: TGCGCCAGCAGACCACTAGCGGGGGGGCAAGAGACCCAGTACTTC
cdr3_aa: CASRPLAGGQETQYF

j_call: TRBJ2-7
d_call: TRBD2
v_call: TRBV5-4
clone_size: -
cdr3_nt: TGTGCCAGCAGCTCCCGGGGGGGCCTCGAGCAGTACTTC
cdr3_aa: CASSSRGGLEQYF

j_call: TRBJ2-7
d_call: TRBD2
v_call: TRBV30
clone_size: -
cdr3_nt: TGTGCCTGGGGCGGGACTAGCGATCAAGACCGCCTCTACGAGCAGTACTTC
cdr3_aa: CAWGGTSDQDRLYEQYF

j_call: TRBJ2-1
d_call: -
v_call: TRBV6-4
clone_size: -
cdr3_nt: TGTGCCAGCAGTCGGGAGAGCTACAATGAGCAGTTCTTC
cdr3_aa: CASSRESYNEQFF

j_call: TRBJ1-2
d_call: -
v_call: TRBV10-3
clone_size: -
cdr3_nt: TGTGCCACTGCTCGGGGGGCGCTTATCGATGGCTACACCTTC
cdr3_aa: CATARGALIDGYTF

j_call: TRBJ2-1
d_call: TRBD1
v_call: TRBV12-3/TRBV12-4
clone_size: -
cdr3_nt: TGTGCCAGCAACCAACAGGGGAACGATGAGCAGTTCTTC
cdr3_aa: CASNQQGNDEQFF

j_call: TRBJ2-7
d_call: -
v_call: TRBV7-2
clone_size: -
cdr3_nt: TGTGCCAGCAGCTTAGGTTTGGCTAGTGAGCAGTACTTC
cdr3_aa: CASSLGLASEQYF

j_call: TRBJ2-2
d_call: -
v_call: TRBV6-6
clone_size: -
cdr3_nt: TGTGCCAGCGATCTCCCACGGTCGGACGGGGAGCTGTTTTTT
cdr3_aa: CASDLPRSDGELFF

j_call: TRBJ2-6
d_call: -
v_call: TRBV6-2/TRBV6-3
clone_size: -
cdr3_nt: TGTGCCAGCAGTTTAACGTACTCTGGGGCCAACGTCCTGACTTTC
cdr3_aa: CASSLTYSGANVLTF